This is a list of T cell receptor beta chains from one sample in a study of blood T cell repertoires in COVID-19. Libraries were prepared by immunoSEQ multiplex PCR; TCRdb keeps only in-frame clonotypes and omits some of them. The sample holds 200,000 to 250,000 clones, 65% to 85% seen once. Sequenced input: PBMCs or T cells enriched from blood (not recorded which). The source of these receptors is a woman aged 55-70 years who had recovered from COVID-19. Each CDR3 is given with its conserved first and last residue. D genes are given only for firm matches. Clone size appears in some rows only: once, few, many, or a class for an expanded clone.

j_call	v_call	clone_size	d_call	cdr3_nt	cdr3_aa
TRBJ1-3	TRBV4-1	NA	NA	TGCGCCAGCAGCCAAGATGCGGGAGCCGGAAACACCATATATTTT	CASSQDAGAGNTIYF
TRBJ1-6	TRBV7-9	NA	NA	TGTGCCAGCAGCGCACAGGACAGTAATTCACCCCTCCACTTT	CASSAQDSNSPLHF
TRBJ1-2	TRBV12-5	NA	NA	TGTGCTAGTGGTTTGGTACAGGTCTCTGGCTACACCTTC	CASGLVQVSGYTF
TRBJ1-1	TRBV6-5	few	NA	TGTGCCAGCAGTTACTCCGGGAGGCAGTCGAGTAATGAAGCTTTCTTT	CASSYSGRQSSNEAFF
TRBJ2-5	TRBV7-6	NA	TRBD2	TGTGCCAGCAGCTTAGAGGCGGGAGCGAGGGAGACCCAGTACTTC	CASSLEAGARETQYF
TRBJ1-1	TRBV2	once	TRBD1	TGTGCCAGCAGATCAGGACAGGGTGATATTGAAGCTTTCTTT	CASRSGQGDIEAFF
TRBJ1-2	TRBV12-3/TRBV12-4	NA	TRBD1	TGTGCCCTCCAAGGGAAGGGGGCGGGTGGCTACACCTTC	CALQGKGAGGYTF
TRBJ1-2	TRBV29-1	NA	NA	TGCAGCGTGGAGCCGGACAGTGCCGGGTATGGCTACACCTTC	CSVEPDSAGYGYTF
TRBJ1-4	TRBV25-1	NA	NA	TGTGCCAGCTGTCAAGGGGCCGATGAAAAACTGTTTTTT	CASCQGADEKLFF
TRBJ1-1	TRBV9	many	NA	TGTGCCAGCAGAACAGGATTGAACACTGAAGCTTTCTTT	CASRTGLNTEAFF
TRBJ2-4	TRBV5-1	NA	TRBD2	TGCGCCAGCTCGCTAACAGGTATACTAGCGGCCTCAGCCAAAAACATTCAGTACTTC	CASSLTGILAASAKNIQYF
TRBJ2-3	TRBV9	NA	TRBD2	TGTGCCAGCAGGGAAGCGGGGGGCACAGATACGCAGTATTTT	CASREAGGTDTQYF
TRBJ2-1	TRBV7-8	NA	NA	TGTGCCAGCAGCTTAGAAAGGGGTGGGGAGCAGTTCTTC	CASSLERGGEQFF
TRBJ1-4	TRBV25-1	NA	TRBD1	TGTGCCAGCATACAGGGGATGGGGGAAAAACTGTTTTTT	CASIQGMGEKLFF
TRBJ2-3	TRBV19	NA	TRBD1	TGTGCCAGTAGGGTGGACAGGGCGGGATCAGATACGCAGTATTTT	CASRVDRAGSDTQYF
TRBJ2-3	TRBV6-5	NA	NA	TGTGCCAGCAGTTGGCGCGGAAGCACAGATACGCAGTATTTT	CASSWRGSTDTQYF
TRBJ1-3	TRBV19	NA	TRBD1	TGTGCCAGTAGTATAGTCCCTGGACAGGCGGGAAACACCATATATTTT	CASSIVPGQAGNTIYF
TRBJ1-2	TRBV21-1	once	NA	TGTGCCAGCAACCTATTCTTACAGTCTAACTATGGCTACACCTTC	CASNLFLQSNYGYTF
TRBJ1-6	TRBV27	NA	TRBD1	TGTGCCAGCAGTTTATACGGGACAGGGAAAATCTATAATTCACCCCTCCACTTT	CASSLYGTGKIYNSPLHF
TRBJ2-7	TRBV11-2	many	NA	TGTGCCAGCAGCTTAGGTTGGAGCTCCTACGAGCAGTACTTC	CASSLGWSSYEQYF
TRBJ2-3	TRBV19	many	TRBD1	TGTGCCAGTAGTTTAGAGGGACAGGGGGCTATATTGGATACGCAGTATTTT	CASSLEGQGAILDTQYF
TRBJ1-1	TRBV5-1	NA	NA	TGCGCCAGCAGCTTGGCCCCCAGGCTGGCGGGTGAAGCTTTCTTT	CASSLAPRLAGEAFF
TRBJ2-7	TRBV7-9	NA	TRBD1	TGTGCCAGCAGCCCAGGCACCGGGACAGGGGATAGAGAGCAGTACTTC	CASSPGTGTGDREQYF
TRBJ2-1	TRBV5-1	NA	NA	TGCGCCAGCAGCTTAGGGGGATCCTACAATGAGCAGTTCTTC	CASSLGGSYNEQFF
TRBJ2-3	TRBV5-4	NA	TRBD1	TGTGCCAGCAGCCCCCCGGGACAGGGGGCAGATACGCAGTATTTT	CASSPPGQGADTQYF
TRBJ1-5	TRBV7-9	NA	NA	TGTGCCAGCAGCTTAGCTATCAGGGGCAATCAGCCCCAGCATTTT	CASSLAIRGNQPQHF
TRBJ2-3	TRBV25-1	NA	TRBD1	TGTGCCAGCAGTGAATTGTACGGGACAGGGGTATCAGATACGCAGTATTTT	CASSELYGTGVSDTQYF
TRBJ1-5	TRBV18	NA	NA	TGTGCCAGCTCACCACAGGGGAATCAGCCCCAGCATTTT	CASSPQGNQPQHF
TRBJ1-2	TRBV10-3	NA	NA	TGTGCCATCCTAATAGACAGCCCGATCGACCACTATGGCTACACCTTC	CAILIDSPIDHYGYTF
TRBJ2-2	TRBV6-5	NA	NA	TGTGCCAGCAGTTTGCAGATGAACACCGGGGAGCTGTTTTTT	CASSLQMNTGELFF
TRBJ2-3	TRBV5-1	once	NA	TGCGCCAGCAAAGGGGGACATTCCACCCGGGGGGACACAGATACGCAGTATTTT	CASKGGHSTRGDTDTQYF
TRBJ2-2	TRBV11-3	NA	TRBD2	TGTGCCAGCAGTTTAGCGGGAGAAAACACCGGGGAGCTGTTTTTT	CASSLAGENTGELFF
TRBJ2-2	TRBV11-3	NA	TRBD1	TGTGCCAGCAGCTATGGGACAGGGGGGAAGCTGTTTTTT	CASSYGTGGKLFF
TRBJ1-4	TRBV6-6	NA	TRBD1	TGTGCCAGCAGACAGACAGGGATCAATGAAAAACTGTTTTTT	CASRQTGINEKLFF
TRBJ2-1	TRBV2	NA	NA	TGTGCCAGCAGCTTGGTTAGCGGACAGCAGTTCTTC	CASSLVSGQQFF
TRBJ2-7	TRBV18	NA	TRBD2	TGTGCCAGCTCACCGGAACGGGAGGCCCAAGGCAAGCAGTACTTC	CASSPEREAQGKQYF
TRBJ2-3	TRBV7-2	NA	NA	TGTGCCAGCAGCTTAGTCGGGAGCACAAGCACAGATACGCAGTATTTT	CASSLVGSTSTDTQYF
TRBJ1-4	TRBV18	NA	NA	TGTGCCAGCTCACCTTGGGGCTGGGCAACTAATGAAAAACTGTTTTTT	CASSPWGWATNEKLFF
TRBJ2-7	TRBV29-1	NA	TRBD1	TGCAGCGCCGATGACAGGGGGCTGGGTGAGCAGTACTTC	CSADDRGLGEQYF
TRBJ1-3	TRBV28	few	NA	TGTGCCAGCAGAAGACAGACTGGAAACACCATATATTTT	CASRRQTGNTIYF
TRBJ2-1	TRBV5-4	NA	NA	TGTGCCAGCAGCTTGGTTGGGGACAACAATGAGCAGTTCTTC	CASSLVGDNNEQFF
TRBJ1-2	TRBV5-1	NA	NA	TGCGCCAGCAGCTTGGGCCCAGGGGATCTCTACACCTTC	CASSLGPGDLYTF
TRBJ1-1	TRBV12-5	few	TRBD1	TGTGCTAGTGGTTTGGGGACAGGGGGAACCATGAACACTGAAGCTTTCTTT	CASGLGTGGTMNTEAFF
TRBJ1-2	TRBV11-2	once	NA	TGTGCCAGCAGCTTAGTTCAGGGTTATGGCTACACCTTC	CASSLVQGYGYTF